This T cell receptor beta chain is from a study of Tregs in tolerant kidney transplant recipients. The study, taken as a whole, reports: In tolerant patients, donor-specific Tregs outgrew total Tregs, suggesting antigen-driven expansion. Activated donor B cell expansion appeared to reveal the most relevant donor-specific TCRbeta repertoire.

Remarks on this clone: What it binds is unknown. The read halts 3 residues ahead of the CDR3 end, with the missing end drawn from the germline J gene.

The V gene lost 2 bases and the J gene lost 5 bases, with 9 bases spanning the gap. This CDR3 spans 13 amino acids. Germline V gene lookup returns CDR1 KGHSH and CDR2 LQKENI. Method: immunoSEQ multiplex PCR; TCRdb's copy keeps in-frame clones and lacks some. The table for this sample gives around 30,000 clones. Recipients received nonmyeloablative bone marrow transplants from related graft donors, with transient mixed chimerism. CD4+CD25+CD127- Tregs, CD4+CD25- non-Tregs, CD4 and CD8 cells were sorted. This clonotype was obtained from a human patient who received a combined kidney and bone marrow transplant. Some T cells may arise from the graft donor. Here the sequenced sample was CD4+ T cells from blood (PBMCs), taken 24 months after the transplant. The V gene is TRBV18, the J gene TRBJ1-1; perhaps TRBD1 as D (5 bases). The CDR3 reads CASSPAGWTEAFF. The covered CDR3 bases are TGTGCCAGCTCACCAGCAGGGTGGACTGAA. Full variable domain (missing parts from reference TRBV18 and TRBJ1-1): NAGVMQNPRHLVRRRGQEARLRCSPMKGHSHVYWYRQLPEEGLKFMVYLQKENIIDESGMPKERFSAEFPKEGPSILRIQQVVRGDSAAYFCASSPAGWTEAFFGQGTRLTVV.